A single sample is the source of the 8 T cell receptor beta chains below, sequenced in a study of T cell responses to AZD1222 COVID-19 vaccine. The repertoire was sequenced with immunoSEQ multiplex PCR; TCRdb's copy has only in-frame clones and lacks some. The table shows some 66,000 clones, with more than 75% occurring only once. Sequencing used peripheral blood, obtained on day 0 of AZD1222 vaccination. These receptors were obtained from an adult in good health.

The chain has TRBV7-9 and TRBJ2-7; D call uncertain. V was pared by 3 bases and J by 0 bases, with 9 bases between. The CDR3 sequence is 14 residues long. Germline V gives CDR1 SEHNR, CDR2 FQNEAQ (reference sequence). The CDR3 bases are TGTGCCAGCAGCTTTTCGGGCGGCTCCTACGAGCAGTACTTC. Translation gives CASSFSGGSYEQYF.

The chain is built from TRBV19 and TRBJ1-4, with 7 bases lining up with TRBD1. Germline values: CDR1 LNHDA, CDR2 SQIVND (reference sequence). The V and J ends lost 6 bases and 5 bases, in that order; junction bases with no gene match: 6. The CDR3 runs 14 residues. The CDR3 reads CASSETGANEKLFF. In DNA, the CDR3 is TGTGCCAGTAGCGAAACAGGGGCCAATGAAAAACTGTTTTTT.

This clone was detected only once. V is TRBV2 and J is TRBJ1-1; TRBD1 might be the D (5 bases). The CDR3 runs 14 residues. V lost 4 bases and J lost 5, with 14 bases in between. Looked up from germline, CDR1 is SNHLY and CDR2 is FYNNEI. The chain's CDR3 is CASSVGGVETEAFF. Here the CDR3 DNA reads TGTGCCAGCAGTGTTGGAGGGGTCGAGACTGAAGCTTTCTTT. Drawing the rest from reference TRBV2 and TRBJ1-1, the complete variable domain is EPEVTQTPSHQVTQMGQEVILRCVPISNHLYFYWYRQILGQKVEFLVSFYNNEISEKSEIFDDQFSVERPDGSNFTLKIRSTKLEDSAMYFCASSVGGVETEAFFGQGTRLTVV.

A single count supports this clone. The rearrangement links TRBV10-1 to TRBJ2-5; D remains ambiguous. V shed 0 bases and J shed 4 bases, with 3 bases lying between them. This CDR3 is 12 amino acids long. Germline V gene data show CDR1 as WNHNN and CDR2 as SYGVQD (reference sequence). In DNA form, the CDR3 reads TGCGCCAGCAGTGAGTCTGGAGAGACCCAGTACTTC. This gives the protein CASSESGETQYF.

CDR3 loop: CASSLGVYSNQPQHF. Here the CDR3 DNA reads TGTGCCAGCAGCTTAGGGGTTTATAGCAATCAGCCCCAGCATTTT. J is TRBJ1-5 and V is TRBV7-2; the D is unclear. CDR1 SGHTA and CDR2 FQGNSA come from the germline V gene. V lost 1 base to trimming and J lost 0 bases, with 7 bases between them. The length of the CDR3 is 15 residues.

CDR3 protein: CASSKGRTRNSPLHF. The CDR3 DNA sequence: TGTGCCAGCAGTAAGGGACGTACTCGGAATTCACCCCTCCACTTT. The chain recombines TRBV6-5 with TRBJ1-6, with a possible D match to TRBD1 (5 bases). There are 15 residues in the CDR3. V gave up 5 bases and J gave up 7 bases, with 15 bases separating them. In germline, CDR1 is MNHEY, CDR2 SVGAGI.

The table lists this clone with a count of one. The chain is built from TRBV6-2 or TRBV6-3 and TRBJ1-6; no clear D. Trimming cost V 2 bases and J 4 bases, with 9 bases left between them. The CDR3 consists of 15 residues. CDR1 and CDR2 from the germline V gene are MNHEY and SVGEGT. Here the CDR3 reads CASSYTGSYNSPLHF. The CDR3 DNA is TGTGCCAGCAGTTACACCGGGAGTTATAATTCACCCCTCCACTTT.

V and J are TRBV7-9 and TRBJ2-4; TRBD1 matches 7 bases. The junction had 7 bases not matched to a gene; V was cut back by 5 bases and J by 0 bases. The germline V gene has CDR1 SEHNR and CDR2 FQNEAQ (reference sequence). The CDR3 loop spans 16 amino acids. CDR3 nucleotide sequence: TGTGCCAGCAGCCCGTCGGACAGGTTAGCCAAAAACATTCAGTACTTC. Amino acid sequence: CASSPSDRLAKNIQYF.